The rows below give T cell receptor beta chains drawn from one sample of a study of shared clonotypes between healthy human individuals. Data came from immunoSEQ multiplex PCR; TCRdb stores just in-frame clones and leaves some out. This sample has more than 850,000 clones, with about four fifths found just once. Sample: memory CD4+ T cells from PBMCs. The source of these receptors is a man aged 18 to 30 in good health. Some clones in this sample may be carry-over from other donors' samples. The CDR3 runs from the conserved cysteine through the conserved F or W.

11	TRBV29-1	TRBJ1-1	CSVALGTEAFF
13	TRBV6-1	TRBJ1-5	CASSEFRGQPQHF
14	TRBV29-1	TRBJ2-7	CSVPQDRARYEQYF
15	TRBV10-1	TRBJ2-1	CASSTPGQGNNEQFF
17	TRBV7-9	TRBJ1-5	CASSSPKEGQPGWTQHF
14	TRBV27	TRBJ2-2	CASSFEENTGELFF
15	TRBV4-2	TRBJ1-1	CASSPGVGGGTEAFF
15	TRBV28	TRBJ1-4	CASSLSGGAYEKLFF
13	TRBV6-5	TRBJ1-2	CASRSSKGYGYTF
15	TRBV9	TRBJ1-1	CASSVGVGWESEAFF
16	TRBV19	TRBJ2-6	CASSIGRLSGANVLTF
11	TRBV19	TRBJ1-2	CASTTWGGYTF
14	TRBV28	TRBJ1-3	CASSLQGIGNTIYF
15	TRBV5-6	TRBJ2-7	CASSLLGTSAYEQYF
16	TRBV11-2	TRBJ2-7	CASSPLWGQGPSEQYF
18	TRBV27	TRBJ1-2	CASSLSGRAEGPNYGYTF
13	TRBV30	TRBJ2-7	CAWSDFQGYEQYF
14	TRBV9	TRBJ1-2	CASTLGGAIYGYTF
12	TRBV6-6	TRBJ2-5	CATGGLSETQYF
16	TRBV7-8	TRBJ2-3	CASSLAAGASTDTQYF
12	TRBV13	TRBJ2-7	CASSSDRYEQYF
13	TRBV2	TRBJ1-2	CASSEGANYGYTF
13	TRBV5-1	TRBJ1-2	CASSLGHGEGYTF
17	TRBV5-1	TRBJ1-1	CASSLGSRGALNTEAFF
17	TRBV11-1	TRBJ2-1	CASSLGVGPSSYNEQFF
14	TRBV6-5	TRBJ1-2	CASSPQGTGEGYTF
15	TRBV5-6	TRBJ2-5	CASSFGGRVQETQYF
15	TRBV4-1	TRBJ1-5	CASSLTQTDYQPQHF
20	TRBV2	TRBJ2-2	CASSGADRTSGRAGTGELFF
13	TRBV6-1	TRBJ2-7	CASTTDRAGEQYF
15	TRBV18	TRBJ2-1	CASSPQSISGGEQFF
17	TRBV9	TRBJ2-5	CASSPSGRSHLQETQYF
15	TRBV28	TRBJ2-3	CASRPMAGRTDTQYF
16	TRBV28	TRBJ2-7	CASSYSGRAQSWEQYF
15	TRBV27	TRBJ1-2	CASSLGASPTYGYTF
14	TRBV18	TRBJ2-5	CASSPKSDRETQYF
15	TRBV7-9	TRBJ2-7	CASSHSGTSSYEQYF
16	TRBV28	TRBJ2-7	CASRGPGQGFSYEQYF
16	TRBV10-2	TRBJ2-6	CASSERRSSGANVLTF
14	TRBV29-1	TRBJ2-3	CSSRWGDGTDTQYF
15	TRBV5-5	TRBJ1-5	CASSLRDRRDQPQHF
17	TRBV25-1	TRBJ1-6	CASSELGQVEKNSPLHF
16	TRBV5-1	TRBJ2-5	CASSLAATATGETQYF
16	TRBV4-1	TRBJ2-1	CASSQGGLAARNEQFF
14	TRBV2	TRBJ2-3	CASLYLGSTDTQYF
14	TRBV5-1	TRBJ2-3	CASSLVGATDTQYF
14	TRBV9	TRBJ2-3	CASSVDRGRDTQYF
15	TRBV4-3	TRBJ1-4	CASSPYPWGNEKLFF
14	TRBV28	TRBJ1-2	CASSLGSGPYGYTF
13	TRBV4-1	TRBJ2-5	CASSRGGPETQYF
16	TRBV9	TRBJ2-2	CASSVGAGVGAGELFF
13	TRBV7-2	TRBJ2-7	CASSYRTGIEQYF
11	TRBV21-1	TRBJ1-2	CAWSSNYGYTF
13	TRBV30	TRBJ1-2	CAAMKTGSGGYTF
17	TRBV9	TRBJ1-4	CASSVATGGATNEKLFF
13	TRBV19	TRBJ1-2	CASSMRDSYGYTF
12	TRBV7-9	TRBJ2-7	CASSLEQGSQYF
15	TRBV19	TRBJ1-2	CASSPARRALNGYTF
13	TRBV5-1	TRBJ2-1	CASSLAGGNEQFF
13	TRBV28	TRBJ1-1	CASSYDRITEAFF